Below are 20 T cell receptor beta chains sequenced from a single sample in a study of T cells in Graves' hyperthyroidism and ophthalmopathy. Amplification of TCR beta CDR3 regions used RNA as the template. The HTBI set primed first-round TCR CDR3 RT-PCR. TCRdb processed the multiplex PCR reads anew with MiXCR; each CDR3 protein has one entry. The data show fewer than 450,000 distinct CDR3 sequences, with over 12% seen just once and 28% held by the top ten. The sequenced material came from blood. These receptors originate from a man between 50 and 59 years old with Graves' ophthalmopathy.

This clonotype was counted at least ten times. V gene TRBV30 combines with J gene TRBJ1-2, with D unresolved. This CDR3 has 13 residues. Per germline, CDR1 GTSNPN and CDR2 SVGIG (reference sequence). The V end lost 0 bases, the J end lost 5 bases, and 10 bases lay between the germline ends. CDR3 DNA: TGTGCCTGGAGTGTACAGCCGATTTATGGCTACACCTTC. Its translation is CAWSVQPIYGYTF.

The genes are TRBV4-2 and TRBJ2-3, with a tentative D call TRBD1 (6 bases). The CDR3 runs to 17 residues. Germline V gene sequence: CDR1 LGHNA, CDR2 YNFKEQ. With 3 bases removed from V and 2 bases from J, the gap between germline ends came to 18 bases. The DNA of the CDR3 is TGTGCCAGCAGCCAGGAATCTACTGGACAGCCCACAGATACGCAGTATTTT. Its protein is CASSQESTGQPTDTQYF.

The table lists this clonotype with a few counts. The V and J genes are TRBV20-1 and TRBJ2-1; TRBD2 aligns across 8 bases. CDR3 length: 15 amino acids. Trimming cost V 0 bases and J 3 bases; bases outside gene matches: 4. Per germline, CDR1 DFQATT and CDR2 SNEGSKA (reference sequence). The CDR3 DNA reads as TGCAGTGCTAGAGATCTAGCGGGTCGCTACAATGAGCAGTTCTTC. Translating it yields CSARDLAGRYNEQFF.

This clonotype was seen repeatedly, ten times or more. The rearrangement uses TRBV4-1 and TRBJ2-5; 9 bases are shared with TRBD2. The CDR3 extends over 15 amino acids. Germline V lookup: CDR1 MGHRA, CDR2 YSYEKL. J gave up 4 bases and V 1 base, and 4 bases lay outside the gene matches. CDR3 region: CASSQVGLASETQYF. In nucleotides, the CDR3 is TGCGCCAGCAGCCAAGTCGGACTAGCGTCAGAGACCCAGTACTTC.

This clonotype was counted many times. The chain links TRBV28 to TRBJ2-5, with no clear D. Germline assignment: CDR1 MDHEN and CDR2 SYDVKM. CDR3 length equals 14 residues. Between the trimmed V and J ends, which lost 7 bases and 5 bases, there was a span of 17 bases. For the CDR3, the DNA is TGTGCCAGCACCAACGGCGGATTTGTGGAGACCCAGTACTTC. As protein: CASTNGGFVETQYF.

The chain has TRBV19 and TRBJ2-1; no firm D call. This CDR3 contains 16 residues. V was cut by 2 bases and J by 3 bases, with 14 bases left in between. The germline V gene encodes CDR1 LNHDA and CDR2 SQIVND (reference sequence). The DNA of the CDR3 is TGTGCCAGTAGTATACGAGGTGGAGTAGGCTACAATGAGCAGTTCTTC. Translating gives CASSIRGGVGYNEQFF. The full variable domain, its missing parts supplied by reference TRBV19 and TRBJ2-1, is DGGITQSPKYLFRKEGQNVTLSCEQNLNHDAMYWYRQDPGQGLRLIYYSQIVNDFQKGDIAEGYSVSREKKESFPLTVTSAQKNPTAFYLCASSIRGGVGYNEQFFGPGTRLTVL.

V gene TRBV20-1 combines with J gene TRBJ2-1; a weak D match, TRBD2 (5 bases). Germline V gene sequence: CDR1 DFQATT, CDR2 SNEGSKA (reference sequence). CDR3 length: 15 residues. V lost 0 bases and J 3 bases, leaving 12 bases between the germline ends. For the CDR3, the DNA is TGCAGTGCTAGAGAACCGGGAAGGCTCTACAATGAGCAGTTCTTC. Encoded protein: CSAREPGRLYNEQFF.

The chain carries TRBV7-3 and TRBJ2-6; D might be TRBD2 (5 bases). Germline V lookup: CDR1 SGHTA, CDR2 FQGTGA. This CDR3 region has 15 residues. V was clipped by 5 bases and J by 0 bases, with 8 bases between them. Here the CDR3 reads CASSRLRSGANVLTF. CDR3 DNA sequence: TGTGCCAGCAGCCGACTACGCTCTGGGGCCAACGTCCTGACTTTC.

This chain uses TRBV12-3 or TRBV12-4 with TRBJ2-2, with a tentative D call TRBD1 (6 bases). The CDR3 loop spans 18 amino acids. V was clipped by 6 bases and J by 0 bases, with 20 bases between them. The DNA for the CDR3 is TGTGCCAGCAGCCCGGTTACAGGGCCTTACGCGAACACCGGGGAGCTGTTTTTT. Residues: CASSPVTGPYANTGELFF.

This clonotype appeared many times. The chain recombines TRBV2 with TRBJ2-7; no clear D gene. The V gene lost 6 bases and the J gene lost 6 bases, with 12 bases spanning the gap. Germline CDR1 reads SNHLY; CDR2 reads FYNNEI. The CDR3 extends over 12 amino acids. This chain's CDR3 is CASRKDLGEQYF. CDR3 nucleotide sequence: TGTGCCAGCAGGAAGGACCTGGGCGAGCAGTACTTC.

There are a few counts of this clonotype. The rearrangement joins TRBV28 to TRBJ2-1; a possible D gene is TRBD1 (6 bases). Trimming took off 6 bases at V and 6 bases at J, with 15 bases between the two ends. The germline gives CDR1 MDHEN, CDR2 SYDVKM. The CDR3 has 14 amino acids. CDR3 nucleotide sequence: TGTGCCAGCAGGGGGATGGGGGCCGGCAATGAGCAGTTCTTC. It codes for CASRGMGAGNEQFF.

This clonotype was recorded at least ten times. The V call is TRBV27, the J call TRBJ2-7; 8 nucleotides align to TRBD1. V was pared by 5 bases and J by 4 bases, with 10 bases of the junction left unmatched. This CDR3 is built from 15 residues. Germline loops: CDR1 MNHEY, CDR2 SMNVEV (reference sequence). For the CDR3, the DNA is TGTGCCAGCAGTCAGGACAGGGCGCTGGGATACGAGCAGTACTTC. Its translation: CASSQDRALGYEQYF.

The rearrangement links TRBV6-1 to TRBJ2-1; D possibly corresponds to TRBD2 (5 bases). Germline V gene lookup returns CDR1 MNHNS and CDR2 SASEGT. The V and J ends lost 0 bases and 9 bases respectively, with 9 bases between them. The CDR3 runs 13 residues. Here the CDR3 DNA reads TGTGCCAGCAGTGAAGCGCGTAGCGTTGAGCAGTTCTTC. Encoded protein: CASSEARSVEQFF.

This clonotype was observed many times. The rearrangement joins TRBV11-2 to TRBJ2-2; D is perhaps TRBD1 or TRBD2 (5 bases each). The CDR3 length is 16 residues. V was shortened by 1 base and J by 2 bases, with 11 bases between the two germline ends. CDR1 is SGHAT, CDR2 FQNNGV, per germline. For the CDR3, the DNA is TGTGCCAGCAGCTTAGTGCGACGGGGCAACACCGGGGAGCTGTTTTTT. Its protein product is CASSLVRRGNTGELFF.

In this sample, this clonotype turned up many times. This chain uses TRBV7-3 with TRBJ1-5, with no clear D. The ends were cut back, 2 bases at V and 7 bases at J, with 9 bases in the middle. CDR1 is SGHTA, CDR2 FQGTGA, per germline. The CDR3 is 13 residues long. CDR3 DNA: TGTGCCAGCAGCTTAGGGGTTGGACAGCCCCAGCATTTT. It specifies CASSLGVGQPQHF.

This clonotype has a count of ten or more. The chain carries TRBV11-1 and TRBJ2-7; TRBD2 agrees at 7 bases. V shed 2 bases, J shed 5 bases, and the junction held 6 bases outside the gene matches. Germline V CDR1 and CDR2: SGHAT, FQDESV (reference sequence). CDR3 length: 14 amino acids. CDR3 region: CASSLLGGFDEQYF. CDR3 coding DNA: TGTGCCAGCAGCTTACTCGGGGGGTTCGACGAGCAGTACTTC.

The chain is built from TRBV19 and TRBJ1-4; TRBD1 is a possible D gene (6 bases). Deletions cut 5 bases from V and 3 bases from J, with 19 bases between. The length of the CDR3 is 17 residues. The germline CDR1 and CDR2 sequences are LNHDA and SQIVND (reference sequence). The CDR3 is CASSSRTAFWSNEKLFF. Here the CDR3 DNA reads TGTGCCAGTAGTTCTCGGACAGCATTCTGGTCTAATGAAAAACTGTTTTTT. Full variable domain (missing parts from reference TRBV19 and TRBJ1-4): DGGITQSPKYLFRKEGQNVTLSCEQNLNHDAMYWYRQDPGQGLRLIYYSQIVNDFQKGDIAEGYSVSREKKESFPLTVTSAQKNPTAFYLCASSSRTAFWSNEKLFFGSGTQLSVL.

At least ten counts were recorded for this clonotype. V usage is TRBV20-1 and J usage is TRBJ2-3; no reliable D call. Looked up from germline, CDR1 is DFQATT and CDR2 is SNEGSKA (reference sequence). V was clipped by 1 base and J by 4 bases, with 3 bases between them. The CDR3 contains 11 residues. The CDR3 protein is CSARVADTQYF. The CDR3 DNA is TGCAGTGCTAGAGTGGCAGATACGCAGTATTTT.

This clonotype was detected ten times or more. J is TRBJ2-7 and V is TRBV20-1; D unresolved. The germline V gene encodes CDR1 DFQATT and CDR2 SNEGSKA (reference sequence). Trimming left V 6 bases short and J 3 bases short, with 12 bases between. The CDR3 has 12 amino acids. Here the CDR3 reads CSANMGGYEQYF. CDR3 nucleotides: TGCAGTGCGAATATGGGCGGCTACGAGCAGTACTTC.

The chain joins TRBV29-1 to TRBJ2-3, with a possible D match to TRBD2 (5 bases). Germline CDR1 and CDR2: SQVTM and ANQGSEA. V was shortened by 4 bases and J by 0 bases, with 8 bases between the two germline ends. The CDR3 sequence is 13 residues long. The CDR3 nucleotides are TGCAGCGTTGTGAGCGGTAGCACAGATACGCAGTATTTT. Translating gives CSVVSGSTDTQYF.